This entry concerns a single T cell receptor beta chain. Antigen specificity is unknown. V lost 1 base to trimming and J lost 4 bases, with 7 bases between them. In germline, CDR1 is KGHDR, CDR2 SFDVKD. CDR3 length: 14 amino acids. Authors of the study amplified TCR beta CDR3 regions from RNA transcripts. First-round RT-PCR targeting the TCR CDR3 was performed with the HTBI primer set. Via MiXCR, TCRdb re-called the multiplex PCR reads, giving one row per CDR3 protein. Counted here are approximately 530,000 distinct CDR3 sequences, about 20% occurring once; the ten biggest clones make up roughly 44%. Under 3 months was the duration of disease in ophthalmopathy patients, who also had a Clinical Activity Score of at least 3 and a NOSPECS grade of at least 4. PBMCs were collected from an approximately 10 ml volume of fresh peripheral blood. This record belongs to a study of T cells in Graves' hyperthyroidism and ophthalmopathy. About the research overall: Peripheral blood was collected at initial diagnosis, before any treatment.

Points from the study as a whole: Most expanded thyroid clonotypes above 0.001 also appeared in blood.

Input material: blood. The chain employs TRBV24-1 and TRBJ2-1; no firm D call. The clonotype comes from a man aged 40-49 years with Graves' ophthalmopathy. CDR3 in amino acids: CATSDFVGYNEQFF. The CDR3 region has the DNA TGTGCCACCAGTGATTTCGTTGGGTACAATGAGCAGTTCTTC.